This T cell receptor (beta chain) was recorded in a study of cytomegalovirus exposure and HLA in healthy donors. With 60 Vbeta and 13 Jbeta primers, the PCR was carried out. TCRdb's copy holds only in-frame clones and misses some; the assay was immunoSEQ multiplex PCR. Here the sample spans fewer than 150,000 clones, 74% being singletons. The CDR3 is 15 residues long. Germline lookup yields CDR1 MNHEY and CDR2 SMNVEV (reference sequence). Trimming removed 6 bases at V and 4 bases at J, with 18 bases between. This clone turned up a few times. The TCR comes from a woman aged 45-65 years in good health and CMV-seropositive. Sequencing used PBMCs. The V gene is TRBV27, the J gene TRBJ1-2, with a possible D match to TRBD1 (5 bases). CDR3 DNA sequence: TGTGCCAGCAGGGACCTTTTGGGGGACTCCTATGGCTACACCTTC. Translation gives CASRDLLGDSYGYTF.